This T cell receptor beta chain was observed in a study of blood T cell repertoires in COVID-19. TCRdb's copy holds only in-frame clones and misses some; the assay was immunoSEQ multiplex PCR. The sample lists about 170,000 clones, around four fifths occurring once. The source of this sequence is a man aged 35-49 years who had recovered from COVID-19. The specimen sequenced was peripheral blood.

In nucleotides, the CDR3 is TGTGCCATCAGTGAGTCGGGACAGCCCTACGAGCAGTACTTC. It is translated as CAISESGQPYEQYF. The rearrangement joins TRBV10-3 to TRBJ2-7; 7 bases are shared with TRBD1. Per germline, CDR1 ENHRY and CDR2 SYGVKD. This CDR3 comprises 14 residues. V lost 0 bases to trimming and J lost 2 bases; unmatched junction nucleotides: 1.